The 30 T cell receptor beta chains in this list originate from one sample, sequenced in a study of shared clonotypes between healthy human individuals. Clones were sequenced by immunoSEQ multiplex PCR, and TCRdb holds only the in-frame ones, with some missing. Of millions of clones listed, 90% to 95% were seen once; the top ten hold 0.13%. What was sequenced was naive CD4+ T cells sorted from blood. Noted subset: CD45RA+ positively selected. Receptor source: a man between 18 and 29 years old in good health.

The chain couples TRBV7-9 to TRBJ2-7; a weak D match, TRBD1 (5 bases). Germline CDR1 is SEHNR and CDR2 is FQNEAQ (reference sequence). V dropped 6 bases and J dropped 0 bases, with 12 bases sitting between them. This CDR3 spans 14 amino acids. For the CDR3, the DNA is TGTGCCAGCAGACGTGACAGCAACTCCTACGAGCAGTACTTC. This gives the protein CASRRDSNSYEQYF.

Comment on this clone: Other DNA sequences in the same sample also yield this CDR3. This sequence joins TRBV28 and TRBJ1-4; D is ambiguous. The V and J ends lost 3 bases and 3 bases respectively, with 2 bases between them. The CDR3 contains 12 residues. Per the germline V gene, CDR1 is MDHEN and CDR2 is SYDVKM. The CDR3 here is CASSLANEKLFF. CDR3 in DNA: TGTGCCAGCAGTTTGGCTAATGAAAAACTGTTTTTT.

The chain joins TRBV7-2 to TRBJ1-2; 8 bases are a match to TRBD1. Germline trimming cut 2 bases from V and 7 bases from J; bases unmatched to any gene: 6. This CDR3 comprises 14 residues. Per the germline V gene, CDR1 is SGHTA and CDR2 is FQGNSA. As DNA, the CDR3 is TGTGCCAGCAGCTTACAGGGGGCGCAGTTTGGCTACACCTTC. Translated: CASSLQGAQFGYTF.

The rearrangement links TRBV10-3 to TRBJ2-2, with a tentative D call TRBD1 (6 bases). V gave up 4 bases and J gave up 2 bases, with 14 bases separating them. Germline CDR1 and CDR2: ENHRY and SYGVKD. This CDR3 comprises 16 residues. This CDR3 is CAISGSGTTNTGELFF. CDR3 sequence (DNA): TGTGCCATCAGTGGTTCGGGGACAACTAACACCGGGGAGCTGTTTTTT.

The rearrangement joins TRBV5-1 to TRBJ1-2; D is undetermined. The CDR3 extends over 15 amino acids. From germline, CDR1 is SGHRS and CDR2 YFSETQ. V was clipped by 0 bases and J by 9 bases, with 18 bases between them. CDR3 in amino acids: CASSLDAQIGGSYTF. Written as DNA, the CDR3 is TGCGCCAGCAGCTTGGATGCTCAGATCGGCGGTAGCTACACCTTC.

The gene calls are TRBV6-4 and TRBJ1-2, with 9 bases lining up with TRBD1. This CDR3 has 14 amino acids. The trim removed 8 bases at V and 4 bases at J, leaving 8 bases unmatched. Germline V gene sequence: CDR1 MRHNA, CDR2 SNTAGT. CDR3 in DNA: TGTGCCAGCTTCTTCCCGACAGGGGGCTATGGCTACACCTTC. Translating gives CASFFPTGGYGYTF.

The gene calls are TRBV18 and TRBJ2-1, with 12 positions matching TRBD2. CDR3 length: 16 residues. Germline V gene data show CDR1 as KGHSH and CDR2 as LQKENI. After removal of 5 bases from V and 7 bases from J, the junction contained 9 bases not matched to a gene. In nucleotides, the CDR3 is TGTGCCAGCTCATGGGAACTAGCGGGAGGTGATAATGAGCAGTTCTTC. It translates to CASSWELAGGDNEQFF.

V is TRBV28 and J is TRBJ2-1; TRBD1 matches at 9 bases. The CDR3 is 17 residues long. V trimming: 4 bases; J trimming: 3 bases; junction bases outside the gene matches: 10. Germline loops: CDR1 MDHEN, CDR2 SYDVKM. CDR3 bases: TGTGCCAGCAGTTCAAATCCCGGGACAGGGAACTACAATGAGCAGTTCTTC. Translated: CASSSNPGTGNYNEQFF.

The chain is built from TRBV29-1 and TRBJ1-3, with 9 bases lining up with TRBD1. The trim removed 7 bases at V and 4 bases at J, leaving 2 bases unmatched. Looked up from germline, CDR1 is SQVTM and CDR2 is ANQGSEA. The CDR3 runs 12 residues. CDR3 DNA sequence: TGCAGCGCTGGGACAGGGGGAAACACCATATATTTT. Its protein product is CSAGTGGNTIYF.

This chain joins TRBV6-4 and TRBJ1-1; the D gene is possibly TRBD1 (5 bases). This CDR3 spans 13 amino acids. Trimming took off 3 bases at V and 1 base at J, with 6 bases between the two ends. CDR1 is MRHNA, CDR2 SNTAGT, per germline. CDR3 nucleotide sequence: TGTGCCAGCAGTGAAGACAGGAACACTGAAGCTTTCTTT. It is translated as CASSEDRNTEAFF.

This sequence joins TRBV5-6 and TRBJ2-7, with 9 bases lining up with TRBD1. Germline assignment: CDR1 SGHDT and CDR2 YYEEEE. Trimming removed 5 bases from V and 7 bases from J; junction bases left unmatched: 10. The CDR3 is 14 residues long. The chain's CDR3 is CASSSGTGREEQYF. The CDR3 DNA reads TGTGCCAGCAGTTCCGGGACAGGGAGGGAAGAGCAGTACTTC.

About this clone: Within the sample, other DNA sequences also encode this same CDR3. The chain is built from TRBV10-3 and TRBJ2-7; D is ambiguous. The CDR3 length is 11 residues. The germline CDR1 and CDR2 sequences are ENHRY and SYGVKD. Trimming removed 6 bases at V and 4 bases at J, with 7 bases between. In nucleotides, the CDR3 is TGTGCCATCAGCGACCAGTACGAGCAGTACTTC. Residues: CAISDQYEQYF.

The V and J genes are TRBV14 and TRBJ2-1; no definite D call. CDR1 is SGHDN and CDR2 is FVKESK in the germline V gene. The CDR3 has 15 amino acids. V lost 2 bases to trimming and J lost 6 bases, with 14 bases between them. CDR3 DNA: TGTGCCAGCAGCCAATATGCAATCTGGGGCAATGAGCAGTTCTTC. Residues: CASSQYAIWGNEQFF.

The rearrangement links TRBV6-5 to TRBJ2-7; 8 bases map to TRBD1. This CDR3 has 15 amino acids. The trim removed 2 bases at V and 5 bases at J, leaving 8 bases unmatched. CDR1 is MNHEY and CDR2 is SVGAGI in the germline V gene. CDR3 in DNA: TGTGCCAGCAGTTACCAGGGACAGGTGATCGACGAGCAGTACTTC. It translates to CASSYQGQVIDEQYF.

V gene TRBV7-8 combines with J gene TRBJ1-2, with unresolved D. Trimming pared 2 bases from V and 4 bases from J, leaving 8 bases between. The CDR3 runs to 13 residues. The germline V gene encodes CDR1 SGHVS and CDR2 FQNEAQ. The CDR3 is CASSLRLLYGYTF. The CDR3 DNA reads as TGTGCCAGCAGCTTACGACTGCTCTATGGCTACACCTTC.

V and J are TRBV28 and TRBJ1-2, with D possibly TRBD1 on 6 matching bases. The CDR3 is 17 amino acids. Trimming stripped 5 bases from V and 2 bases from J, with 21 bases between. Germline CDR1 reads MDHEN; CDR2 reads SYDVKM. In DNA form, the CDR3 reads TGTGCCAGCAGTCTCCCCGGGTTACAGGGACAAAACTATGGCTACACCTTC. The encoded protein is CASSLPGLQGQNYGYTF.

V gene TRBV5-4 combines with J gene TRBJ1-6, with D possibly being TRBD1 (6 bases). The V and J ends lost 2 bases and 1 base respectively, with 10 bases between them. Germline V CDR1 and CDR2: SGHNT, YYREEE (reference sequence). The CDR3 is made up of 16 amino acids. The CDR3 DNA follows: TGTGCCAGCAGCTTCGAACAGGGATCCTATAATTCACCCCTCCACTTT. It is translated as CASSFEQGSYNSPLHF.

The chain's CDR3 is CASSPGERDIQYF. CDR3 in DNA: TGCGCCAGCAGCCCTGGGGAAAGGGACATTCAGTACTTC. This chain uses TRBV5-1 with TRBJ2-4; D unclear. The germline gives CDR1 SGHRS, CDR2 YFSETQ. The V end was cut by 4 bases, the J end by 8 bases, with 13 bases between. The CDR3 is made up of 13 amino acids.

The V gene is TRBV7-9, the J gene TRBJ2-3; TRBD2 aligns across 8 bases. CDR1 and CDR2 (germline): SEHNR, FQNEAQ (reference sequence). The CDR3 contains 15 residues. Trimming took 3 bases from V and 1 from J; bases not matched to a gene: 3. This CDR3 reads CASSFRRGGTDTQYF. The CDR3 DNA reads as TGTGCCAGCAGCTTTAGGCGGGGGGGCACAGATACGCAGTATTTT.

The count of this clone is one. The chain has TRBV2 and TRBJ2-1; 7 positions agree with TRBD2. V was pared by 4 bases and J by 8 bases, with 8 bases of the junction left unmatched. This CDR3 has 14 residues. The germline V gene has CDR1 SNHLY and CDR2 FYNNEI. CDR3 DNA sequence: TGTGCCAGCAGTGTCCGAGCGGGGAGCGATGAGCAGTTCTTC. Translated: CASSVRAGSDEQFF.

The chain employs TRBV6-5 and TRBJ2-7, with a possible D match to TRBD2 (5 bases). The CDR3 length is 11 residues. Germline V lookup: CDR1 MNHEY, CDR2 SVGAGI. Trimming left V 10 bases short and J 3 bases short, with 10 bases between. The CDR3: CATREYYEQYF. The CDR3 coding sequence is TGTGCCACGAGGGAGTACTACGAGCAGTACTTC.

Details on this clone: Other DNA sequences within the sample encode an identical CDR3. The chain couples TRBV4-3 to TRBJ2-3; D is unclear. The CDR3 is 13 amino acids. Trimming took 2 bases from V and 1 from J, leaving 4 bases between them. The V gene's germline CDR1 is LGHNA and CDR2 YSLEER. The CDR3 bases are TGCGCCAGCAGCCAACGGGGCACAGATACGCAGTATTTT. The encoded protein is CASSQRGTDTQYF.

The chain carries TRBV7-8 and TRBJ2-1, with 10 bases that match TRBD2. The trim removed 4 bases at V and 7 bases at J, leaving 10 bases unmatched. The CDR3 spans 16 residues. CDR1 is SGHVS, CDR2 FQNEAQ, per germline. This CDR3 reads CASSSVSGGPGNEQFF. CDR3 DNA: TGTGCCAGCAGCTCGGTTAGCGGGGGGCCTGGGAATGAGCAGTTCTTC.

V is TRBV4-1 and J is TRBJ2-6; TRBD1 matches at 8 bases. The junction had 13 bases not matched to a gene; V was cut back by 3 bases and J by 0 bases. The CDR3 is 20 amino acids. Germline CDR1 reads MGHRA; CDR2 reads YSYEKL. CDR3 residues: CASSQDDSGQVSSGANVLTF. The CDR3 bases are TGCGCCAGCAGCCAGGACGACTCGGGACAGGTCAGCTCTGGGGCCAACGTCCTGACTTTC.

The chain has TRBV7-8 and TRBJ1-6; D gene unclear. The CDR3 extends over 17 amino acids. Germline V lookup: CDR1 SGHVS, CDR2 FQNEAQ. The germline V and J ends were trimmed by 0 bases and 1 base, with 10 bases remaining between them. CDR3 region: CASSLASYASYNSPLHF. DNA of the CDR3: TGTGCCAGCAGCTTAGCATCCTATGCGTCCTATAATTCACCCCTCCACTTT.

With respect to this clone: Other DNA sequences from this sample encode an identical CDR3 as well. The chain joins TRBV5-1 to TRBJ1-1; D is ambiguous. Germline loops: CDR1 SGHRS, CDR2 YFSETQ. The CDR3 contains 13 residues. With 0 bases removed from V and 2 bases from J, the gap between germline ends came to 5 bases. The CDR3 region is CASSLAVNTEAFF. The DNA of the CDR3 is TGCGCCAGCAGCTTGGCGGTAAACACTGAAGCTTTCTTT.

The CDR3 loop is CASGGRGYEQYF. The CDR3 coding sequence is TGTGCCAGCGGGGGGAGGGGTTACGAGCAGTACTTC. The rearrangement uses TRBV2 and TRBJ2-7; TRBD2 aligns across 7 bases. The V gene's germline CDR1 is SNHLY and CDR2 FYNNEI. Trimming at V came to 8 bases and at J to 4 bases, leaving 5 bases not matched to a gene. This CDR3 region has 12 residues.

J is TRBJ1-4 and V is TRBV27; 7 nucleotides align to TRBD1. This CDR3 is built from 14 residues. The V gene end was trimmed by 6 bases and the J gene end by 4 bases; junction bases not matched to a gene: 5. The germline V gene encodes CDR1 MNHEY and CDR2 SMNVEV (reference sequence). CDR3 nucleotide sequence: TGTGCCAGCAGGGGGACAGCTATTAATGAAAAACTGTTTTTT. It encodes CASRGTAINEKLFF.

The chain recombines TRBV5-6 with TRBJ1-2; D may be TRBD1 (5 bases). Germline V lookup: CDR1 SGHDT, CDR2 YYEEEE. CDR3 length equals 15 residues. Trimming removed 5 bases from V and 2 bases from J, with 16 bases in between. Here the CDR3 reads CASRPGPQSNYGYTF. The CDR3 DNA reads as TGTGCCAGCAGACCGGGACCCCAGAGCAACTATGGCTACACCTTC.

The V and J genes are TRBV30 and TRBJ2-3, with a weak D call TRBD1 (5 bases). The ends were cut back, 3 bases at V and 1 base at J, with 17 bases in the middle. Germline assignment: CDR1 GTSNPN and CDR2 SVGIG (reference sequence). The CDR3 is 16 amino acids. The CDR3 protein is CAWSIASGIRTDTQYF. For the CDR3, the DNA is TGTGCCTGGAGCATCGCCTCAGGGATTCGCACAGATACGCAGTATTTT.